The clone carrying this T cell receptor beta chain showed up many times. This CDR3 spans 14 amino acids. V gave up 3 bases and J gave up 6 bases; unmatched junction bases: 5. CDR1 LGHDT and CDR2 YNNKEL come from the germline V gene (reference sequence). These data originate in a study of T cells in Graves' hyperthyroidism and ophthalmopathy. RNA transcripts gave rise to amplified TCR beta CDR3 regions. The primer set for the first-round RT-PCR of the TCR CDR3 was HTBI. MiXCR, run by TCRdb on the multiplex PCR reads, gives a single entry per CDR3 protein. The sample records 610,000 or so distinct CDR3 sequences, 46% being singletons.

Input material: peripheral blood or thyroid tissue (not recorded which). The receptor's source is a woman aged 18-29 years with Graves' hyperthyroidism. This chain connects TRBV3-1 to TRBJ2-5, with 9 bases identical to TRBD1. The CDR3 region is CASSHNRGRKTQYF. The CDR3 region has the DNA TGTGCCAGCAGCCACAACAGGGGGCGGAAGACCCAGTACTTC.